The 30 T cell receptor beta chains below were found in one sample sequenced in a study of response to subunit inactivated influenza vaccine. Each CDR3 protein is one row after TCRdb ran MiXCR on the RT-PCR reads. Seen here are roughly 760,000 distinct CDR3 sequences, 21% observed once, and the top ten hold 10%. The sample here was PBMCs from blood, taken more than 4 days after vaccination. These receptors were obtained from a man aged 45 to 65 who received an inactivated influenza vaccine.

This clonotype came up a few times. The chain employs TRBV28 and TRBJ2-7, with 7 nucleotides matching TRBD1. The junction had 9 bases not matched to a gene; V was cut back by 8 bases and J by 2 bases. The CDR3 covers 14 residues. In germline, CDR1 is MDHEN, CDR2 SYDVKM. The CDR3 region is CASYGATGTYEQYF. Here the CDR3 DNA reads TGTGCCAGCTACGGAGCGACAGGGACCTACGAGCAGTACTTC.

The chain recombines TRBV7-2 with TRBJ2-1, with D hard to call. V shed 10 bases and J shed 1 base, with 11 bases lying between them. The CDR3 extends over 13 amino acids. Germline assignment: CDR1 SGHTA and CDR2 FQGNSA. The CDR3 sequence: CATTSASYNEQFF. Written as DNA, the CDR3 is TGTGCCACCACATCTGCTTCCTACAATGAGCAGTTCTTC.

This clonotype was seen many times. The chain recombines TRBV7-8 with TRBJ2-3; D remains unclear. This CDR3 has 16 residues. Germline V gene data show CDR1 as SGHVS and CDR2 as FQNEAQ. V gave up 4 bases and J gave up 4 bases, with 18 bases separating them. CDR3 in amino acids: CASSSVGRTLADTQYF. The CDR3 nucleotides read TGTGCCAGCAGCTCAGTCGGACGCACACTTGCAGATACGCAGTATTTT. The full variable domain, in which reference TRBV7-8 and TRBJ2-3 provide the parts outside the CDR3, is GAGVSQSPRYKVAKRGQDVALRCDPISGHVSLFWYQQALGQGPEFLTYFQNEAQLDKSGLPSDRFFAERPEGSVSTLKIQRTQQEDSAVYLCASSSVGRTLADTQYFGPGTRLTVL.

The rearrangement joins TRBV20-1 to TRBJ1-1; 7 nucleotides align to TRBD1. CDR3 size: 12 residues. V lost 5 bases and J lost 5; bases outside the gene matches: 5. Germline values: CDR1 DFQATT, CDR2 SNEGSKA (reference sequence). CDR3 nucleotide sequence: TGCAGTGCTGCAGGGGGAAGGACTGAAGCTTTCTTT. The encoded protein is CSAAGGRTEAFF.

A few counts support this clonotype. This chain joins TRBV4-3 and TRBJ2-1; TRBD2 agrees at 9 bases. Germline V CDR1 and CDR2: LGHNA, YSLEER. V shed 3 bases and J 6 bases; nucleotides not matched to a gene: 6. The CDR3 consists of 15 residues. The chain's CDR3 is CASSQGTSRVNEQFF. The DNA of the CDR3 is TGCGCCAGCAGCCAGGGGACTAGCCGAGTCAATGAGCAGTTCTTC.

The chain uses TRBV5-1 and TRBJ2-1, with 9 nucleotides matching TRBD2. The CDR3 has 17 amino acids. With V trimmed by 1 base and J by 7 bases, 12 bases remained unmatched. Germline lookup yields CDR1 SGHRS and CDR2 YFSETQ. CDR3 amino acids: CASSLLLSGGIFNEQFF. As DNA, the CDR3 is TGCGCCAGCAGCTTGTTGCTTAGCGGGGGCATTTTTAATGAGCAGTTCTTC.

CDR3 in DNA: TGTGCCAGCAGCCCGATTAGCGGGGGGGCCCGGAATGAGCAGTTCTTC. Protein product: CASSPISGGARNEQFF. This chain uses TRBV11-2 with TRBJ2-1; 11 nucleotides agree with TRBD2. The CDR3 is made up of 16 amino acids. Per germline, CDR1 SGHAT and CDR2 FQNNGV. V shed 5 bases and J 7 bases; nucleotides not matched to a gene: 10.

This chain connects TRBV5-1 to TRBJ2-2; D is perhaps TRBD1 or TRBD2 (6 bases each). This CDR3 contains 19 residues. V lost 4 bases to trimming and J lost 1 base, with 23 bases between them. Per the germline V gene, CDR1 is SGHRS and CDR2 is YFSETQ. CDR3 sequence (DNA): TGCGCCAGCAGCCCCGGGACGGGGGCCGTTATCCTGAACACCGGGGAGCTGTTTTTT. Protein: CASSPGTGAVILNTGELFF.

The J gene is TRBJ1-1, the V gene TRBV12-3 or TRBV12-4; possible D gene TRBD1, 6 bases. V was clipped by 4 bases and J by 0 bases, with 15 bases between them. CDR3 length equals 16 residues. The CDR3, as DNA: TGTGCCAGCAGTTCCTGGGCAGGGGCTATGAACACTGAAGCTTTCTTT. Encoded protein: CASSSWAGAMNTEAFF.

This clonotype was recorded many times. CDR3: CAWSDRDNEQFF. Here the CDR3 DNA reads TGTGCCTGGAGTGACAGGGATAATGAGCAGTTCTTC. This chain uses TRBV30 with TRBJ2-1, with TRBD1 as a possible D gene (6 bases). Trimming removed 1 base at V and 7 bases at J, with 8 bases between. The CDR3 is made up of 12 amino acids. CDR1 is GTSNPN and CDR2 is SVGIG in the germline V gene (reference sequence).

The rearrangement joins TRBV7-6 to TRBJ2-1; possibly TRBD1 for D (6 bases). V was pared by 5 bases and J by 2 bases, with 13 bases between. This CDR3 has 15 amino acids. The germline V gene has CDR1 SGHVS and CDR2 FNYEAQ. CDR3 sequence: CASSRRQAPYNEQFF. In DNA form, the CDR3 reads TGTGCCAGCAGCCGGCGACAGGCGCCCTACAATGAGCAGTTCTTC. The full variable domain, its missing parts supplied by reference TRBV7-6 and TRBJ2-1, is GAGVSQSPRYKVTKRGQDVALRCDPISGHVSLYWYRQALGQGPEFLTYFNYEAQQDKSGLPNDRFSAERPEGSISTLTIQRTEQRDSAMYRCASSRRQAPYNEQFFGPGTRLTVL.

The V gene is TRBV12-3 or TRBV12-4, the J gene TRBJ1-2; the D gene is possibly TRBD1 (6 bases). V was pared by 6 bases and J by 8 bases, with 13 bases between. The CDR3 loop spans 12 amino acids. CDR3 coding DNA: TGTGCCAGCAGACTCACAGGGAAGGGCTACACCTTC. This translates into CASRLTGKGYTF.

This clonotype was found many times. The chain combines TRBV29-1 with TRBJ2-1; D gene ambiguous. The germline V gene encodes CDR1 SQVTM and CDR2 ANQGSEA. With 7 bases removed from V and 0 bases from J, the gap between germline ends came to 7 bases. This CDR3 region has 12 residues. CDR3: CSARYSYNEQFF. CDR3 bases: TGCAGCGCCAGATACTCCTACAATGAGCAGTTCTTC.

This clonotype appeared once. The chain recombines TRBV3-1 with TRBJ2-1, with TRBD2 matching over 15 bases. The CDR3 covers 15 residues. Germline lookup yields CDR1 LGHDT and CDR2 YNNKEL (reference sequence). V was clipped by 1 base and J by 15 bases; unmatched bases: 7. Here the CDR3 reads CASSQGGTSGRKRFF. The CDR3 DNA sequence: TGTGCCAGCAGCCAAGGGGGGACTAGCGGGAGGAAGCGGTTCTTC.

This clonotype came up a few times. The CDR3 coding sequence is TGTGCCAGCAGTTTAGAGAACCAGGGTTATGGCTACACCTTC. Translation: CASSLENQGYGYTF. V and J are TRBV12-3 or TRBV12-4 and TRBJ1-2; D possibly corresponds to TRBD1 (5 bases). Trimming removed 1 base from V and 5 bases from J, with 11 bases in between. This CDR3 is 14 amino acids long.

The table lists this clonotype with a few counts. The V gene is TRBV29-1, the J gene TRBJ2-5; the match to TRBD1 covers 7 bases. The CDR3 length is 14 residues. Germline CDR1 and CDR2: SQVTM and ANQGSEA. Unmatched junction bases numbered 7, after V lost 4 bases and J lost 2 bases. The CDR3 nucleotides read TGCAGCGTTGGGCGGCAGGGGGTTCAAGAGACCCAGTACTTC. It codes for CSVGRQGVQETQYF.

The rearrangement links TRBV7-9 to TRBJ2-7, with a weak D call TRBD2 (7 bases). Germline values: CDR1 SEHNR, CDR2 FQNEAQ (reference sequence). V gave up 1 base and J gave up 3 bases, with 13 bases separating them. This CDR3 region has 15 residues. The CDR3 DNA reads as TGTGCCAGCAGCTTAGTCGGGGGGCCCGGCTACGAGCAGTACTTC. It is translated as CASSLVGGPGYEQYF.

This clonotype was counted only a few times. This chain joins TRBV7-2 and TRBJ2-1; the D gene could be TRBD1 or TRBD2 (5 bases each). Germline V lookup: CDR1 SGHTA, CDR2 FQGNSA. The CDR3 contains 14 residues. V lost 5 bases and J 2 bases, leaving 10 bases between the germline ends. CDR3 nucleotide sequence: TGTGCCAGCAGCCCGGGACCAGCCTACAATGAGCAGTTCTTC. Amino acids: CASSPGPAYNEQFF.

The CDR3 region is CSAGTNLNEQFF. In nucleotides, the CDR3 is TGCAGTGCCGGCACAAATCTTAATGAGCAGTTCTTC. This chain connects TRBV20-1 to TRBJ2-1; D gene uncertain. Germline CDR1 DFQATT, CDR2 SNEGSKA (reference sequence). This CDR3 region has 12 residues. V lost 6 bases and J lost 7, with 13 bases in between.

The CDR3 nucleotides are TGCGCCAGCAGCCTCGCACTCACACGTGGGTCCTACAATGAGCAGTTCTTC. Its protein is CASSLALTRGSYNEQFF. The genes are TRBV4-3 and TRBJ2-1, with D unclear. The germline CDR1 and CDR2 sequences are LGHNA and YSLEER. Trimming shortened V by 4 bases and J by 1 base, and 17 bases separated the two germline ends. The CDR3 covers 17 residues.

The chain uses TRBV3-1 and TRBJ2-3; the match to TRBD2 covers 14 bases. V was clipped by 4 bases and J by 2 bases; unmatched bases: 8. This CDR3 has 18 residues. CDR1 is LGHDT, CDR2 YNNKEL, per germline (reference sequence). The DNA of the CDR3 is TGTGCCAGCAGCCCGGGACTAGCGGGAGCCCATCTCACAGATACGCAGTATTTT. Its protein product is CASSPGLAGAHLTDTQYF.

This clonotype has more than one count but fewer than ten. The chain has TRBV12-3 or TRBV12-4 and TRBJ2-7; D not resolved. V was shortened by 5 bases and J by 3 bases, with 5 bases between the two germline ends. The CDR3 extends over 11 amino acids. The chain's CDR3 is CASSTFYEQYF. For the CDR3, the DNA is TGTGCCAGCAGTACGTTCTACGAGCAGTACTTC.

The V call is TRBV5-1, the J call TRBJ2-6; 7 positions agree with TRBD2. CDR3 length equals 18 residues. The V segment lost 0 bases and the J segment 4 bases; nucleotides outside the gene matches: 10. Germline values: CDR1 SGHRS, CDR2 YFSETQ. The CDR3 loop reads CASSLGSSGPRGANVLTF. In DNA, the CDR3 is TGCGCCAGCAGCTTGGGTTCTAGCGGCCCCAGGGGGGCCAACGTCCTGACTTTC. The whole variable domain, remainder taken from reference TRBV5-1 and TRBJ2-6, is KAGVTQTPRYLIKTRGQQVTLSCSPISGHRSVSWYQQTPGQGLQFLFEYFSETQRNKGNFPGRFSGRQFSNSRSEMNVSTLELGDSALYLCASSLGSSGPRGANVLTFGAGSRLTVL.

This clonotype was detected a few times. The chain carries TRBV25-1 and TRBJ2-7, with D possibly TRBD2 on 5 matching bases. Looked up from germline, CDR1 is MGHDK and CDR2 is SYGVNS. This CDR3 contains 14 residues. V lost 1 base and J lost 2, with 9 bases in between. CDR3 in DNA: TGTGCCAGCAGTGAATCCAGCGGCCCCTACGAGCAGTACTTC. This codes for CASSESSGPYEQYF.

This clonotype was seen a handful of times. The chain combines TRBV19 with TRBJ2-2; D gene uncertain. Germline lookup yields CDR1 LNHDA and CDR2 SQIVND (reference sequence). V was cut by 4 bases and J by 5 bases, with 11 bases left in between. CDR3 size: 14 residues. CDR3 nucleotide sequence: TGTGCCAGTAGTACGGAGCCGAGAACCGGGGAGCTGTTTTTT. Its translation is CASSTEPRTGELFF.

Comment on this clonotype: The junction and the germline gene differ at one end; a read error may be behind it. The chain links TRBV5-1 to TRBJ2-5, with D possibly TRBD1 on 6 matching bases. Germline CDR1 SGHRS, CDR2 YFSETQ. This CDR3 spans 14 amino acids. The CDR3 nucleotides are TGCGCCGGCAGCCCATCTACAGGGTTAGAGACCCAGTACTTC. This translates into CAGSPSTGLETQYF.

This clonotype was seen more than once but under ten times. The J gene is TRBJ2-7, the V gene TRBV28; D might be TRBD2 (6 bases). The CDR3 sequence is 14 residues long. Germline V gene lookup returns CDR1 MDHEN and CDR2 SYDVKM. Trimming pared 3 bases from V and 3 bases from J, leaving 12 bases between. The CDR3 nucleotides read TGTGCCAGCAGTTTGCGGGGACCGGTCTACGAGCAGTACTTC. Residues: CASSLRGPVYEQYF.

The chain recombines TRBV5-1 with TRBJ2-4; D not resolved. Germline CDR1 SGHRS, CDR2 YFSETQ. There are 15 residues in the CDR3. The V end was cut by 0 bases, the J end by 3 bases, with 10 bases between. The CDR3 nucleotides read TGCGCCAGCAGCTTGGCCGCGGTGGGCAAAAACATTCAGTACTTC. Translating it yields CASSLAAVGKNIQYF.

This clonotype was observed a few times. The rearrangement uses TRBV20-1 and TRBJ2-7; 11 bases align to TRBD1. With 2 bases clipped from V and 5 bases from J, the junction kept 5 bases outside the gene matches. The CDR3 is 14 residues long. Germline V lookup: CDR1 DFQATT, CDR2 SNEGSKA (reference sequence). CDR3 coding DNA: TGCAGTGCTAGACATGGACAGGGGGCGAACGAGCAGTACTTC. Encoded protein: CSARHGQGANEQYF.

This clonotype was counted ten times or more. J is TRBJ2-1 and V is TRBV6-6; D call uncertain. CDR3 length: 12 amino acids. CDR1 is MNHNY and CDR2 is SVGAGI in the germline V gene (reference sequence). Between the trimmed V and J ends, which lost 2 bases and 7 bases, there was a span of 6 bases. The CDR3 DNA sequence: TGTGCCAGCAGTTACGCCGGGAATGAGCAGTTCTTC. It yields the protein CASSYAGNEQFF.